Listed below are T cell receptor beta chains from one sample, sequenced in a study of blood T cell repertoires in COVID-19. Some clones are missing from TCRdb's copy, which holds only in-frame ones; the method was immunoSEQ multiplex PCR. Altogether about 90,000 clones are present, approximately 76% being singletons, with the ten largest covering roughly 6.6%. The sequencing input was peripheral blood. The receptors stem from a man in his 70s with acute or convalescent COVID-19. Each CDR3 is given without its conserved first and last residue.

V	J	CDR3
TRBV2	TRBJ1-5	ASSGLGGAQQPQH
TRBV7-9	TRBJ2-7	ASSLAGAGYEQY
TRBV5-5	TRBJ2-4	ASSLEASGRGDIQY
TRBV27	TRBJ1-2	ASSIDRAGYGYT
TRBV9	TRBJ1-2	ASSADDRGSRYGYT
TRBV4-2	TRBJ1-1	ASSRVDRSNTEAF
TRBV10-3	TRBJ1-1	AISASGQGGAEAF
TRBV30	TRBJ1-2	AWVSMVDRSNYGYT
TRBV11-2	TRBJ2-7	ASSLQLADYYEQY
TRBV5-1	TRBJ2-1	ASSARLAGDWNEQF
TRBV30	TRBJ1-2	AWSTGRGDGYT
TRBV24-1	TRBJ1-5	ATSASDRGGNQPQH
TRBV28	TRBJ2-3	ASSTLGQGTDTQY
TRBV6-5	TRBJ1-2	ASSPGILSRGYT
TRBV28	TRBJ2-2	ASSPGGKTGELF
TRBV10-2	TRBJ1-5	ATRELTGTDQPQH
TRBV27	TRBJ2-2	ASSYGTGRAELF
TRBV3-1/TRBV3-2	TRBJ1-5	ASSPQQGQPQH
TRBV4-2	TRBJ2-1	ASSQDLAGGFNEQF
TRBV28	TRBJ1-1	ASNRGRDTEAF
TRBV6-6	TRBJ2-1	ASSYRQGAGEQF
TRBV7-9	TRBJ1-2	ASSPDRGRDGYT
TRBV5-1	TRBJ1-1	ASSPGQGDTEAF
TRBV7-3	TRBJ2-5	ASSARTGPRETQY
TRBV12-3/TRBV12-4	TRBJ1-2	ASSKQGAEGYT
TRBV6-5	TRBJ1-5	ASSTGGGNQPQH
TRBV3-1/TRBV3-2	TRBJ1-2	ASSHIWDRGGYGYT
TRBV7-2	TRBJ1-5	ASSPRSTNQPQH
TRBV19	TRBJ2-1	ASLDRVAGEQF
TRBV29-1	TRBJ2-2	SVGTSGTGELF
TRBV27	TRBJ2-3	ASSLSKAGGTQY
TRBV5-4	TRBJ2-1	ASSSSGRSYNEQF
TRBV7-8	TRBJ2-1	ASSPTYSSYNEQF
TRBV6-1	TRBJ1-2	ASSETGDYGYT